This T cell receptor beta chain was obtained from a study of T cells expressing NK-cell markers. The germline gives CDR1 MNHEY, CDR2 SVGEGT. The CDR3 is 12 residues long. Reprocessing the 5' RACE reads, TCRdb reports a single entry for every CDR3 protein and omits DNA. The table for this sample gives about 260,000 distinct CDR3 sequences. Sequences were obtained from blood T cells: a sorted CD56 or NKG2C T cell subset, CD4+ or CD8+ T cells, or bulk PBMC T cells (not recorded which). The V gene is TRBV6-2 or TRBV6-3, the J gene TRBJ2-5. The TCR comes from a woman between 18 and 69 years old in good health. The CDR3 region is CASSWSQETQYF.